The 25 T cell receptor beta chains below were found in one sample sequenced in a study of blood T cell repertoires in COVID-19. Using immunoSEQ multiplex PCR, the repertoire was profiled, and TCRdb retains in-frame clones only, with some absent. Of some 180,000 clones in the sample, roughly four fifths were seen once. The material sequenced was peripheral blood. Receptors originate from a woman aged 80 or over with COVID-19, enrolled during active disease.

The J gene is TRBJ2-1, the V gene TRBV18, with D perhaps TRBD2 (6 bases). Trimming removed 6 bases from V and 8 bases from J, with 23 bases in between. The CDR3 length is 16 residues. Looked up from germline, CDR1 is KGHSH and CDR2 is LQKENI. The CDR3: CASSDSGTGTGDEQFF. In DNA form, the CDR3 reads TGTGCCAGCTCGGACTCCGGGACTGGTACGGGGGATGAGCAGTTCTTC.

This clone was seen a few times. V is TRBV18 and J is TRBJ1-6; tentative D call: TRBD1 (5 bases). The germline gives CDR1 KGHSH, CDR2 LQKENI. CDR3 length: 15 amino acids. V lost 3 bases and J lost 6, with 12 bases in between. This CDR3 is CASSPAGVGNSPLHF. CDR3 DNA sequence: TGTGCCAGCTCACCGGCGGGGGTAGGTAATTCACCCCTCCACTTT. Filled out from reference TRBV18 and TRBJ1-6, the complete variable domain reads NAGVMQNPRHLVRRRGQEARLRCSPMKGHSHVYWYRQLPEEGLKFMVYLQKENIIDESGMPKERFSAEFPKEGPSILRIQQVVRGDSAAYFCASSPAGVGNSPLHFGNGTRLTVT.

V usage is TRBV5-8 and J usage is TRBJ1-1; 12 positions agree with TRBD1. Germline trimming cut 5 bases from V and 1 base from J; bases unmatched to any gene: 6. Per the germline V gene, CDR1 is SGHTS and CDR2 is YDEGEE. The CDR3 covers 16 residues. This CDR3 is CASRKGQGAGNTEAFF. As DNA, the CDR3 is TGTGCCAGCAGGAAGGGACAGGGGGCTGGGAACACTGAAGCTTTCTTT.

The chain joins TRBV11-2 to TRBJ2-1; 9 nucleotides align to TRBD1. The CDR3 is 17 amino acids. The junction had 8 bases not matched to a gene; V was cut back by 5 bases and J by 0 bases. Germline values: CDR1 SGHAT, CDR2 FQNNGV. This chain's CDR3 is CASSPSPGQGSYNEQFF. The CDR3 DNA sequence: TGTGCCAGCAGCCCATCCCCGGGACAGGGCTCCTACAATGAGCAGTTCTTC. The variable domain in full, with the rest retrieved from reference TRBV11-2 and TRBJ2-1, is EAGVAQSPRYKIIEKRQSVAFWCNPISGHATLYWYQQILGQGPKLLIQFQNNGVVDDSQLPKDRFSAERLKGVDSTLKIQPAKLEDSAVYLCASSPSPGQGSYNEQFFGPGTRLTVL.

The chain combines TRBV5-4 with TRBJ2-3; 10 bases are shared with TRBD2. CDR1 is SGHNT, CDR2 YYREEE, per germline (reference sequence). V was clipped by 3 bases and J by 1 base; unmatched bases: 5. CDR3 size: 16 residues. CDR3 loop: CASSSPSGGRTDTQYF. CDR3 bases: TGTGCCAGCAGCTCGCCTAGCGGGGGCCGCACAGATACGCAGTATTTT. Full variable domain (missing parts from reference TRBV5-4 and TRBJ2-3): ETGVTQSPTHLIKTRGQQVTLRCSSQSGHNTVSWYQQALGQGPQFIFQYYREEENGRGNFPPRFSGLQFPNYSSELNVNALELDDSALYLCASSSPSGGRTDTQYFGPGTRLTVL.

The V gene is TRBV11-2, the J gene TRBJ2-1; 10 bases line up with TRBD2. Per the germline V gene, CDR1 is SGHAT and CDR2 is FQNNGV. The CDR3 length is 15 residues. The V gene end was trimmed by 4 bases and the J gene end by 8 bases; junction bases not matched to a gene: 8. CDR3 sequence: CASSSTGTSAYEQFF. The CDR3 DNA sequence: TGTGCCAGCAGCTCGACCGGGACTAGCGCCTATGAGCAGTTCTTC.

The chain has TRBV27 and TRBJ1-6; D might be TRBD1 (6 bases). The germline CDR1 and CDR2 sequences are MNHEY and SMNVEV (reference sequence). V lost 6 bases, J lost 5 bases, and 11 bases lay in between. There are 14 residues in the CDR3. DNA of the CDR3: TGTGCCAGCAGCCAGGGGTCGAATAATTCACCCCTCCACTTT. Translated, it gives CASSQGSNNSPLHF.

This clone has more than one count but fewer than ten. This rearrangement joins TRBV4-1 to TRBJ1-5, with TRBD1 matching over 9 bases. J gave up 2 bases and V 4 bases, and 6 bases lay outside the gene matches. This CDR3 spans 16 amino acids. From germline, CDR1 is MGHRA and CDR2 YSYEKL. CDR3 in amino acids: CASSRGTGYGNQPQHF. CDR3 sequence (DNA): TGCGCCAGCAGCCGAGGGACAGGGTACGGCAATCAGCCCCAGCATTTT.

The gene calls are TRBV7-2 and TRBJ1-5, with D unclear. CDR1 and CDR2 from the germline V gene are SGHTA and FQGNSA. The V gene lost 1 base and the J gene lost 1 base, with 8 bases spanning the gap. CDR3 size: 15 residues. CDR3 loop: CASSLVWRSNQPQHF. The CDR3 region has the DNA TGTGCCAGCAGCTTAGTGTGGAGGAGCAATCAGCCCCAGCATTTT. Filled out from reference TRBV7-2 and TRBJ1-5, the complete variable domain reads GAGVSQSPSNKVTEKGKDVELRCDPISGHTALYWYRQSLGQGLEFLIYFQGNSAPDKSGLPSDRFSAERTGGSVSTLTIQRTQQEDSAVYLCASSLVWRSNQPQHFGDGTRLSIL.

The chain is built from TRBV2 and TRBJ2-7; weak D call: TRBD2 (7 bases). V was cut by 5 bases and J by 1 base, with 15 bases left in between. CDR1 and CDR2 (germline): SNHLY, FYNNEI. The CDR3 is 15 amino acids. This chain's CDR3 is CASSRTGRGSYEQYF. The CDR3 coding sequence is TGTGCCAGCAGTCGAACAGGGAGGGGGTCCTACGAGCAGTACTTC.

Comment on this clone: The same CDR3 is also encoded by other DNA sequences in this sample. CDR3 sequence reads: CASSPTGGYGYTF. The CDR3 DNA reads as TGTGCCAGCTCACCAACAGGGGGCTATGGCTACACCTTC. The rearrangement joins TRBV18 to TRBJ1-2, with TRBD1 identical over 8 bases. Germline values: CDR1 KGHSH, CDR2 LQKENI. The V and J ends lost 2 bases and 4 bases, in that order; junction bases with no gene match: 0. This CDR3 is 13 amino acids long.

The genes are TRBV4-3 and TRBJ2-1; TRBD1 is a possible D gene (5 bases). V was shortened by 0 bases and J by 0 bases, with 15 bases between the two germline ends. This CDR3 region has 18 residues. Germline CDR1 is LGHNA and CDR2 is YSLEER. CDR3 amino acids: CASSQEGRGHSSYNEQFF. The CDR3 region has the DNA TGCGCCAGCAGCCAAGAGGGTAGGGGCCATAGCTCCTACAATGAGCAGTTCTTC.

J is TRBJ2-3 and V is TRBV7-3; 7 positions agree with TRBD1. V was clipped by 4 bases and J by 1 base; unmatched bases: 5. Germline loops: CDR1 SGHTA, CDR2 FQGTGA. The CDR3 spans 15 residues. Written as DNA, the CDR3 is TGTGCCAGCAGCTCCACAGGGGTGGGCACAGATACGCAGTATTTT. Protein sequence: CASSSTGVGTDTQYF.

CDR3 protein: CASSWPGGPGELFF. Here the CDR3 DNA reads TGTGCCAGCAGCTGGCCAGGGGGACCCGGGGAGCTGTTTTTT. The rearrangement links TRBV7-9 to TRBJ2-2; 7 positions match TRBD1. This CDR3 contains 14 residues. Germline CDR1 reads SEHNR; CDR2 reads FQNEAQ (reference sequence). V lost 4 bases and J lost 6; bases outside the gene matches: 5.

The chain recombines TRBV6-2 or TRBV6-3 with TRBJ1-5, with D possibly matching TRBD1 (5 bases). Germline CDR1 and CDR2: MNHEY and SVGEGT. The CDR3 length is 15 residues. V was shortened by 6 bases and J by 1 base, with 13 bases between the two germline ends. The CDR3 coding sequence is TGTGCCAGCAGCCTCCAGGGTTGGAGCAATCAGCCCCAGCATTTT. Protein sequence: CASSLQGWSNQPQHF.

V and J are TRBV5-5 and TRBJ1-1; no firm D call. Germline CDR1 is SGHKS and CDR2 is YYEKEE (reference sequence). CDR3 length: 15 residues. Deletions cut 4 bases from V and 1 base from J, with 14 bases between. The CDR3 DNA follows: TGTGCCAGCAGCACCCGGGTCATCGCGAACACTGAAGCTTTCTTT. Its protein is CASSTRVIANTEAFF.

The V call is TRBV18, the J call TRBJ2-3, with 7 bases identical to TRBD1. Germline CDR1 is KGHSH and CDR2 is LQKENI. This CDR3 region has 17 residues. V was clipped by 5 bases and J by 1 base; unmatched bases: 12. CDR3 amino acids: CASSRLDRLIGTDTQYF. The CDR3 DNA sequence: TGTGCCAGCTCAAGGCTGGACAGGTTGATAGGCACAGATACGCAGTATTTT. Complete variable domain (other parts from reference TRBV18 and TRBJ2-3): NAGVMQNPRHLVRRRGQEARLRCSPMKGHSHVYWYRQLPEEGLKFMVYLQKENIIDESGMPKERFSAEFPKEGPSILRIQQVVRGDSAAYFCASSRLDRLIGTDTQYFGPGTRLTVL.

Only one count was recorded for this clone. This chain links TRBV21-1 with TRBJ2-2; TRBD1, the table's D call, was not compared with the DNA. TRBV21-1 is tagged as a pseudogene. CDR3 length: 14 amino acids. CDR3 sequence reads: CASDRGPNTGELFF. The CDR3 nucleotides read TGTGCCAGCGACAGGGGACCGAACACCGGGGAGCTGTTTTTT.

The chain joins TRBV20-1 to TRBJ2-7; TRBD2 is a possible D gene (6 bases). With 6 bases removed from V and 7 bases from J, the gap between germline ends came to 10 bases. Germline V CDR1 and CDR2: DFQATT, SNEGSKA (reference sequence). This CDR3 is built from 10 residues. CDR3 amino acids: CSALGREQYF. In nucleotides, the CDR3 is TGCAGTGCCCTTGGGAGGGAGCAGTACTTC.

This chain links TRBV5-6 with TRBJ2-1, with TRBD2 as a possible D gene (6 bases). CDR1 is SGHDT, CDR2 YYEEEE, per germline. Trimming removed 4 bases from V and 4 bases from J, with 15 bases in between. This CDR3 has 15 amino acids. Here the CDR3 reads CASSETGLGYNEQFF. CDR3 nucleotide sequence: TGTGCCAGCAGCGAGACGGGACTTGGATACAATGAGCAGTTCTTC.

The V call is TRBV30, the J call TRBJ1-5; 8 bases map to TRBD1. Germline V gene data show CDR1 as GTSNPN and CDR2 as SVGIG (reference sequence). V lost 3 bases and J lost 0; bases outside the gene matches: 4. The CDR3 is made up of 15 amino acids. CDR3 DNA: TGTGCCTGGAGCCAAGACAGGGGTAGCAATCAGCCCCAGCATTTT. It encodes CAWSQDRGSNQPQHF.

The V gene is TRBV2, the J gene TRBJ2-4; TRBD1 aligns across 7 bases. Per germline, CDR1 SNHLY and CDR2 FYNNEI. The CDR3 extends over 14 amino acids. The ends lost 10 bases at V and 0 bases at J; junction bases unmatched: 6. CDR3 amino acids: CATLTGSAKNIQYF. The CDR3 nucleotides read TGTGCCACCTTGACAGGGTCAGCCAAAAACATTCAGTACTTC.

This sequence joins TRBV12-3 or TRBV12-4 and TRBJ2-3; D is unclear. The CDR3 is made up of 12 amino acids. Trimming left V 6 bases short and J 2 bases short, with 6 bases between. The CDR3: CASSSYTDTQYF. The CDR3 DNA is TGTGCCAGCAGCTCGTACACAGATACGCAGTATTTT.

The CDR3 DNA sequence: TGTGCCAGCAGCTTACAGGGGACCTCCTACAATGAGCAGTTCTTC. Its translation: CASSLQGTSYNEQFF. The rearrangement joins TRBV7-3 to TRBJ2-1, with a possible D match to TRBD1 (6 bases). This CDR3 region has 15 residues. Trimming removed 2 bases from V and 0 bases from J, with 8 bases in between. The germline CDR1 and CDR2 sequences are SGHTA and FQGTGA.

The rearrangement uses TRBV7-9 and TRBJ1-6; D unclear. The length of the CDR3 is 12 residues. The V end lost 3 bases, the J end lost 8 bases, and 5 bases lay between the germline ends. Germline CDR1 is SEHNR and CDR2 is FQNEAQ (reference sequence). As DNA, the CDR3 is TGTGCCAGCAGCTTCTCCGATTCACCCCTCCACTTT. It is translated as CASSFSDSPLHF.